Described below is a single T cell receptor beta chain sequence and its context. This specimen comes from a study of T cell clonotyping in hematopoietic cell transplantation. Indicated time point: recipient sample about 28 days before transplant, after cytoreduction. Recipient blood drawn about 28 days pretransplant and days 30, 100, 180 after. The germline V and J ends were trimmed by 3 bases and 4 bases, with 12 bases remaining between them. CDR1 is MDHEN, CDR2 SYDVKM, per germline. The CDR3 is made up of 14 amino acids. Using immunoSEQ multiplex PCR, the repertoire was profiled, and TCRdb retains in-frame clones only, with some absent. The sample lists about 80,000 clones, 96% occurring once.

The chain links TRBV28 to TRBJ1-2; tentatively, D is TRBD1 (6 bases). The sequences come from peripheral blood mononuclear cells, collected before stem cell transplant. The receptor was isolated from a woman between 50 and 59 years old with acute myeloid leukemia. Some clones in this sample may be carry-over from other donors' samples. The CDR3 DNA follows: TGTGCCAGCAGTTTTCGGGGACACGCCTATGGCTACACCTTC. This codes for CASSFRGHAYGYTF.